These 9 T cell receptor beta chains originate from one sample sequenced in a study of T cells in narcolepsy. Profiled with immunoSEQ multiplex PCR; TCRdb holds only in-frame clones, not every one. The sample yields 25,000 to 35,000 clones, around 83% seen once. Sequenced input: CD45RA- memory CD4+ T cells from PBMCs. These receptors came from a human donor with narcolepsy.

The V gene is TRBV5-5, the J gene TRBJ1-1; 7 nucleotides line up with TRBD1. Germline lookup yields CDR1 SGHKS and CDR2 YYEKEE (reference sequence). Trimming cost V 2 bases and J 5 bases; bases outside gene matches: 6. The CDR3 totals 14 residues. The CDR3 spells CASSFEGAVTEAFF. The CDR3 DNA is TGTGCCAGCAGCTTCGAGGGGGCGGTAACTGAAGCTTTCTTT.

The rearrangement uses TRBV5-1 and TRBJ1-1; D is unresolved. Looked up from germline, CDR1 is SGHRS and CDR2 is YFSETQ. This CDR3 is built from 14 residues. With 1 base removed from V and 0 bases from J, the gap between germline ends came to 7 bases. The CDR3 nucleotides are TGCGCCAGCAGCTTGTTGGGGATGAACACTGAAGCTTTCTTT. It is translated as CASSLLGMNTEAFF.

This sequence joins TRBV9 and TRBJ1-3; D is possibly TRBD1 (6 bases). V was shortened by 3 bases and J by 5 bases, with 9 bases between the two germline ends. Germline V gives CDR1 SGDLS, CDR2 YYNGEE. CDR3 length equals 13 residues. The CDR3 reads CASSGDNRNTIYF. The CDR3 DNA follows: TGTGCCAGCAGCGGGGACAATCGAAACACCATATATTTT.

As concerns this clone: The sample carries other DNA sequences with the same CDR3. V and J are TRBV7-6 and TRBJ1-5; D is unresolved. The CDR3 consists of 14 residues. Germline-derived CDR1 and CDR2 are SGHVS and FNYEAQ. The ends were cut back, 5 bases at V and 0 bases at J, with 8 bases in the middle. CDR3: CASSLPHSNQPQHF. As DNA, the CDR3 is TGTGCCAGCAGCCTACCGCATAGCAATCAGCCCCAGCATTTT.

This chain links TRBV4-2 with TRBJ1-6, with D perhaps TRBD1 (5 bases). The germline V and J ends were trimmed by 1 base and 11 bases, with 18 bases remaining between them. Germline CDR1 is LGHNA and CDR2 is YNFKEQ. The CDR3 length is 16 residues. The CDR3 loop is CASSQGGIVEDAPLHF. CDR3 bases: TGTGCCAGCAGCCAAGGGGGGATCGTAGAGGATGCACCCCTCCACTTT.

This clone occurred once. The rearrangement uses TRBV18 and TRBJ1-4, with 8 bases matching TRBD1. The germline CDR1 and CDR2 sequences are KGHSH and LQKENI. This CDR3 is built from 16 residues. Trimming at V came to 6 bases and at J to 0 bases, leaving 6 bases not matched to a gene. The CDR3 region is CASSGTGKATNEKLFF. CDR3 nucleotide sequence: TGTGCCAGCTCTGGGACAGGAAAAGCAACTAATGAAAAACTGTTTTTT. Using reference TRBV18 and TRBJ1-4 for the parts outside the CDR3, the full variable domain is NAGVMQNPRHLVRRRGQEARLRCSPMKGHSHVYWYRQLPEEGLKFMVYLQKENIIDESGMPKERFSAEFPKEGPSILRIQQVVRGDSAAYFCASSGTGKATNEKLFFGSGTQLSVL.

This clone was recorded only once. The V and J genes are TRBV18 and TRBJ1-2; weak D call: TRBD1 (6 bases). V lost 10 bases to trimming and J lost 8 bases, with 20 bases between them. Germline assignment: CDR1 KGHSH and CDR2 LQKENI. This CDR3 has 13 amino acids. CDR3 region: CATEYLQGRGYTF. The CDR3 DNA follows: TGTGCCACCGAATATTTACAGGGTCGGGGCTACACCTTC. Full variable domain (rest looked up from reference TRBV18 and TRBJ1-2): NAGVMQNPRHLVRRRGQEARLRCSPMKGHSHVYWYRQLPEEGLKFMVYLQKENIIDESGMPKERFSAEFPKEGPSILRIQQVVRGDSAAYFCATEYLQGRGYTFGSGTRLTVV.

The J gene is TRBJ2-7, the V gene TRBV29-1, with 12 nucleotides matching TRBD1. Germline CDR1 SQVTM, CDR2 ANQGSEA. J lost 6 bases, V lost 6 bases, and 9 bases had no gene match. CDR3 length: 14 amino acids. CDR3 loop: CSVPKGTGGGEQYF. CDR3 bases: TGCAGCGTCCCAAAAGGGACAGGGGGCGGCGAGCAGTACTTC.

V gene TRBV7-8 combines with J gene TRBJ2-1; D gene unclear. V dropped 1 base and J dropped 7 bases, with 8 bases sitting between them. Germline CDR1 and CDR2: SGHVS and FQNEAQ. This CDR3 region has 13 residues. CDR3 sequence reads: CASSLGQTNEQFF. CDR3 DNA sequence: TGTGCCAGCAGCTTAGGGCAAACGAATGAGCAGTTCTTC.